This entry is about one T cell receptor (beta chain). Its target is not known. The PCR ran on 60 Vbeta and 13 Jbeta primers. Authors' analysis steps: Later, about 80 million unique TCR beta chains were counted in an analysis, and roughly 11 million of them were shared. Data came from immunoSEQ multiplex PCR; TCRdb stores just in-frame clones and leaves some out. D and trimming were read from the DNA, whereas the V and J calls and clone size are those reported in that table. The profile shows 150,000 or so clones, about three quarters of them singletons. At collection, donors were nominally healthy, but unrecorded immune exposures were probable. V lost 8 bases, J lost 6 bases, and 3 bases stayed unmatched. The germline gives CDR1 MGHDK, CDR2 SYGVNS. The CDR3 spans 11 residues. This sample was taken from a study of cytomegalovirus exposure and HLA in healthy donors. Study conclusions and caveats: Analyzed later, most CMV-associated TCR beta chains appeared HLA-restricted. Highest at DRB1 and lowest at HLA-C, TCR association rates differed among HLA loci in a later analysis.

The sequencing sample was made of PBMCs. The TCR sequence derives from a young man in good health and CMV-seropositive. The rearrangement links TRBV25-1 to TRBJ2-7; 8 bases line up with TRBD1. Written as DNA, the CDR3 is TGTGCCAGCGGGACAGGCTCCGAGCAGTACTTC. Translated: CASGTGSEQYF.